The next 19 T cell receptor beta chains were all read from a single sample in a study of T cell changes during pregnancy in multiple sclerosis. The protocol was immunoSEQ multiplex PCR, while the TCRdb copy is restricted to in-frame clones and leaves out a portion. The data contain more than 55,000 clones, around 94% of them seen just once; the ten biggest clones take up 2% to 3%. Sequencing used CD8+ T cells from peripheral blood mononuclear cells, obtained after pregnancy. These receptors came from a female donor with multiple sclerosis, enrolled in a pregnancy study.

The chain links TRBV4-3 to TRBJ2-7; TRBD1 aligns across 7 bases. Looked up from germline, CDR1 is LGHNA and CDR2 is YSLEER. Trimming at V came to 0 bases and at J to 6 bases, leaving 5 bases not matched to a gene. The CDR3 totals 14 residues. The CDR3 DNA follows: TGCGCCAGCAGCCAAGAAAAGGACAGGACCGAGCAGTACTTC. Encoded protein: CASSQEKDRTEQYF.

The CDR3 DNA sequence: TGTGCCAGCAGGCAGAATGCCGGCGGTGACGAAGCTTTCTTT. Protein sequence: CASRQNAGGDEAFF. V is TRBV7-8 and J is TRBJ1-1; no definite D call. CDR3 length equals 14 residues. In germline, CDR1 is SGHVS, CDR2 FQNEAQ. Trimming stripped 6 bases from V and 8 bases from J, with 19 bases between. The full variable domain, rest sourced from reference TRBV7-8 and TRBJ1-1, is GAGVSQSPRYKVAKRGQDVALRCDPISGHVSLFWYQQALGQGPEFLTYFQNEAQLDKSGLPSDRFFAERPEGSVSTLKIQRTQQEDSAVYLCASRQNAGGDEAFFGQGTRLTVV.

About this clone itself: This sample also contains other DNA sequences that code for the same CDR3. This chain joins TRBV5-1 and TRBJ2-3; 7 bases fit TRBD1. The CDR3 is made up of 15 amino acids. The junction had 2 bases not matched to a gene; V was cut back by 1 base and J by 0 bases. Germline V gene data show CDR1 as SGHRS and CDR2 as YFSETQ. The CDR3 here is CASSLRQGSTDTQYF. The CDR3, as DNA: TGCGCCAGCAGCTTGCGACAGGGCAGCACAGATACGCAGTATTTT.

The J gene is TRBJ1-1, the V gene TRBV4-3; D gene uncertain. Germline CDR1 and CDR2: LGHNA and YSLEER. The CDR3 consists of 15 residues. Trimming cost V 1 base and J 0 bases, with 9 bases left between them. In DNA, the CDR3 is TGCGCCAGCAGCCAAGGAGCATCTTTGAACACTGAAGCTTTCTTT. Translating gives CASSQGASLNTEAFF.

V is TRBV5-5 and J is TRBJ2-7, with TRBD1 matching over 9 bases. This CDR3 comprises 14 residues. V shed 4 bases and J 7 bases; nucleotides not matched to a gene: 9. Looked up from germline, CDR1 is SGHKS and CDR2 is YYEKEE (reference sequence). The CDR3, as DNA: TGTGCCAGCAGCCGAGGGACAGGGAAGGTGGAGCAGTACTTC. Amino acids: CASSRGTGKVEQYF.

The chain has TRBV6-1 and TRBJ1-5, with a possible D match to TRBD1 (5 bases). Germline CDR1 is MNHNS and CDR2 is SASEGT. This CDR3 has 13 amino acids. V gave up 5 bases and J gave up 6 bases, with 11 bases separating them. CDR3 in DNA: TGTGCCAGCAGTTGGGGGGGTAGTCAGCCCCAGCATTTT. Translated: CASSWGGSQPQHF.

The chain joins TRBV27 to TRBJ2-7, with 8 bases aligning to TRBD2. CDR1 and CDR2 (germline): MNHEY, SMNVEV (reference sequence). The CDR3 has 14 residues. With V trimmed by 3 bases and J by 5 bases, 6 bases remained unmatched. CDR3 in amino acids: CASSLGGRNHEQYF. The CDR3 DNA is TGTGCCAGCAGTTTGGGCGGGAGGAACCACGAGCAGTACTTC.

This chain connects TRBV30 to TRBJ2-2, with a possible D match to TRBD2 (5 bases). The germline gives CDR1 GTSNPN, CDR2 SVGIG (reference sequence). CDR3 size: 15 residues. V was pared by 0 bases and J by 3 bases, with 11 bases between. This chain's CDR3 is CAWSVLGSDTGELFF. DNA for the CDR3: TGTGCCTGGAGTGTACTAGGGAGCGACACCGGGGAGCTGTTTTTT.

V usage is TRBV27 and J usage is TRBJ2-7; no clear D gene. The V gene lost 2 bases and the J gene lost 2 bases, with 10 bases spanning the gap. The CDR3 is 14 residues long. Germline CDR1 and CDR2: MNHEY and SMNVEV (reference sequence). The CDR3 is CASSLVAGAYEQYF. The CDR3 DNA sequence: TGTGCCAGCAGTTTAGTAGCTGGAGCCTACGAGCAGTACTTC.

CDR3 bases: TGTGCCAGCAGCTTAACGACGGAGAACAATGAGCAGTTCTTC. Residues: CASSLTTENNEQFF. The V call is TRBV7-6, the J call TRBJ2-1, with D unresolved. From germline, CDR1 is SGHVS and CDR2 FNYEAQ. V was trimmed by 2 bases and J by 5 bases, leaving 10 bases between them. The CDR3 is 14 amino acids.

The rearrangement links TRBV27 to TRBJ2-7, with a possible D match to TRBD1 (5 bases). The CDR3 runs 13 residues. V was pared by 3 bases and J by 4 bases, with 10 bases between. Germline CDR1 reads MNHEY; CDR2 reads SMNVEV (reference sequence). The CDR3 nucleotides read TGTGCCAGCAGTTTGACAGCATGGTACGAGCAGTACTTC. This codes for CASSLTAWYEQYF.

The chain combines TRBV9 with TRBJ2-7, with D perhaps matching TRBD1 (6 bases). Germline CDR1 SGDLS, CDR2 YYNGEE. Trimming removed 0 bases at V and 3 bases at J, with 13 bases between. The CDR3 totals 15 residues. The CDR3 DNA is TGTGCCAGCAGCGTAGCTAACAGGGCGGACTACGAGCAGTACTTC. It is translated as CASSVANRADYEQYF. Full variable domain (missing parts from reference TRBV9 and TRBJ2-7): DSGVTQTPKHLITATGQRVTLRCSPRSGDLSVYWYQQSLDQGLQFLIQYYNGEERAKGNILERFSAQQFPDLHSELNLSSLELGDSALYFCASSVANRADYEQYFGPGTRLTVT.

J is TRBJ2-7 and V is TRBV15, with D unclear. The germline V gene encodes CDR1 LNHNV and CDR2 YYDKDF (reference sequence). Trimming removed 5 bases at V and 3 bases at J, with 11 bases between. The CDR3 runs 13 residues. The CDR3 loop is CATSFTEDYEQYF. The CDR3 DNA sequence: TGTGCCACCAGCTTCACAGAAGACTACGAGCAGTACTTC.

V is TRBV9 and J is TRBJ1-2; TRBD1 matches at 9 bases. Germline loops: CDR1 SGDLS, CDR2 YYNGEE. The CDR3 has 13 amino acids. The CDR3 reads CASGGGQGIGYTF. The CDR3 DNA follows: TGTGCTTCAGGAGGAGGACAGGGGATTGGCTACACCTTC.

The chain joins TRBV6-6 to TRBJ2-7; TRBD2 agrees at 14 bases. Germline assignment: CDR1 MNHNY and CDR2 SVGAGI (reference sequence). V shed 4 bases, J shed 2 bases, and the junction held 4 bases outside the gene matches. The length of the CDR3 is 16 residues. The CDR3 bases are TGTGCCAGCAGTTCCGGACTAGCGGGAGGCCCCTACGAGCAGTACTTC. It yields the protein CASSSGLAGGPYEQYF.

V gene TRBV6-6 combines with J gene TRBJ2-3, with 10 bases identical to TRBD2. V shed 4 bases and J 2 bases; nucleotides not matched to a gene: 6. Germline values: CDR1 MNHNY, CDR2 SVGAGI (reference sequence). This CDR3 has 16 amino acids. The CDR3 reads CASSSGLADNTDTQYF. Here the CDR3 DNA reads TGTGCCAGCAGTTCTGGACTAGCGGACAACACAGATACGCAGTATTTT.

V gene TRBV28 combines with J gene TRBJ1-5, with 8 nucleotides matching TRBD1. CDR1 MDHEN and CDR2 SYDVKM come from the germline V gene. Unmatched junction bases numbered 8, after V lost 6 bases and J lost 4 bases. The CDR3 contains 15 residues. CDR3 sequence (DNA): TGTGCCAGCAGGCCTCAGGACAGGGCTAATCAGCCCCAGCATTTT. It is translated as CASRPQDRANQPQHF.

This chain joins TRBV5-1 and TRBJ1-2; 7 nucleotides align to TRBD1. Germline V gene data show CDR1 as SGHRS and CDR2 as YFSETQ. Losses at the gene ends were 4 bases for V and 2 bases for J; bases not matched to a gene: 2. This CDR3 has 13 amino acids. CDR3 in DNA: TGCGCCAGCAGCCTGGACAGGAACTATGGCTACACCTTC. It translates to CASSLDRNYGYTF.

The rearrangement uses TRBV27 and TRBJ2-7, with TRBD1 identical over 9 bases. The CDR3 length is 14 residues. V trimming: 5 bases; J trimming: 6 bases; junction bases outside the gene matches: 8. The germline gives CDR1 MNHEY, CDR2 SMNVEV (reference sequence). DNA of the CDR3: TGTGCCAGCAGTCCCTGGACAGGGGCGCGCGAGCAGTACTTC. This gives the protein CASSPWTGAREQYF.